The TCR beta chain described here comes from a study of blood T cell repertoires in COVID-19. Overall study context: The origin of the acute and convalescent COVID-19 samples was the United States, Italy and Spain. The cDNA or gDNA used as material had been derived from T cells, B-cell-depleted T cells, or PBMCs.

Seattle's enrolled individuals joined amid active infection and were then monitored longitudinally. After removal of 6 bases from V and 4 bases from J, the junction contained 4 bases not matched to a gene. From germline, CDR1 is MNHEY and CDR2 SVGAGI. The CDR3 is made up of 14 amino acids. Libraries were prepared by immunoSEQ multiplex PCR; TCRdb keeps only in-frame clonotypes and omits some of them. The table has 98,000 or so clones, about nine tenths seen once; the top ten hold over 5%. The sequence was collected from a man aged 55 to 70 with COVID-19, enrolled during active disease. The sample comprised peripheral blood. The rearrangement joins TRBV6-5 to TRBJ2-2; TRBD1 aligns across 8 bases. The CDR3 nucleotides read TGTGCCAGCAGCCGTGACAGGGGCACCGGGGAGCTGTTTTTT. Translated: CASSRDRGTGELFF.